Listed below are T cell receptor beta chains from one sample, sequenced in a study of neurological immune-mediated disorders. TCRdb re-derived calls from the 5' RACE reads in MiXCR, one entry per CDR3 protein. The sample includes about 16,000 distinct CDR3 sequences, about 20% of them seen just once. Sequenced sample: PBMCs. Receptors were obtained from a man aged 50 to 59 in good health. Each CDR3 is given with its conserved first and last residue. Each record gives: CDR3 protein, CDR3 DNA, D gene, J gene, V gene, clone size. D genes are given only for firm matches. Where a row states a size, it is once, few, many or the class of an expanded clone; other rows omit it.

cdr3_aa: CASSFWGGQVGYGYTF
cdr3_nt: TGTGCCAGCAGTTTTTGGGGAGGACAGGTCGGGTATGGCTACACCTTC
d_call: TRBD1
j_call: TRBJ1-2
v_call: TRBV27
clone_size: many

cdr3_aa: CASSLAPGLAGAQSYNEQFF
cdr3_nt: TGCGCCAGCAGCTTGGCGCCGGGACTAGCGGGGGCTCAGTCCTACAATGAGCAGTTCTTC
d_call: TRBD2
j_call: TRBJ2-1
v_call: TRBV5-1
clone_size: many

cdr3_aa: CASSFYGNSNQPQHF
cdr3_nt: TGTGCCAGCAGTTTTTACGGGAATAGCAATCAGCCCCAGCATTTT
d_call: NA
j_call: TRBJ1-5
v_call: TRBV28
clone_size: medium-sized

cdr3_aa: CASSPAAWTEQETQYF
cdr3_nt: TGTGCCAGCAGCCCTGCGGCGTGGACGGAACAAGAGACCCAGTACTTC
d_call: NA
j_call: TRBJ2-5
v_call: TRBV12-3/TRBV12-4
clone_size: many

cdr3_aa: CASSLDRVASYEQYF
cdr3_nt: TGCGCCAGCAGCTTGGATAGGGTTGCCTCCTACGAGCAGTACTTC
d_call: NA
j_call: TRBJ2-7
v_call: TRBV5-1
clone_size: many

cdr3_aa: CASSRQGSPYEQYF
cdr3_nt: TGTGCCAGCAGCCGCCAAGGGTCTCCCTACGAGCAGTACTTC
d_call: NA
j_call: TRBJ2-7
v_call: TRBV7-2
clone_size: medium-sized

cdr3_aa: CASSPRRDLPGVNTEAFF
cdr3_nt: TGTGCCAGCTCACCACGCCGGGACCTCCCAGGGGTGAACACTGAAGCTTTCTTT
d_call: NA
j_call: TRBJ1-1
v_call: TRBV18
clone_size: once

cdr3_aa: CASSSSGQNTGELFF
cdr3_nt: TGCGCCAGCAGCTCGTCGGGACAGAACACCGGGGAGCTGTTTTTT
d_call: NA
j_call: TRBJ2-2
v_call: TRBV4-3
clone_size: many

cdr3_aa: CSARVGGGTEAFF
cdr3_nt: TGCAGTGCTAGAGTCGGGGGAGGCACTGAAGCTTTCTTT
d_call: NA
j_call: TRBJ1-1
v_call: TRBV20-1
clone_size: many

cdr3_aa: CSAIRLAGMSDTQYF
cdr3_nt: TGCAGTGCGATACGTTTAGCGGGAATGTCAGATACGCAGTATTTT
d_call: TRBD2
j_call: TRBJ2-3
v_call: TRBV20-1
clone_size: NA

cdr3_aa: CASSLDGLAVGELFF
cdr3_nt: TGTGCCAGCAGCTTGGATGGACTAGCGGTCGGGGAGCTGTTTTTT
d_call: TRBD2
j_call: TRBJ2-2
v_call: TRBV5-5
clone_size: NA

cdr3_aa: CASSLDLAVPTDTQYF
cdr3_nt: TGTGCCAGCAGCTTAGACTTAGCGGTCCCCACAGATACGCAGTATTTT
d_call: NA
j_call: TRBJ2-3
v_call: TRBV7-2
clone_size: many

cdr3_aa: CATSRTSGSYNEQFF
cdr3_nt: TGTGCCACCAGCCGGACTAGCGGATCCTACAATGAGCAGTTCTTC
d_call: TRBD2
j_call: TRBJ2-1
v_call: TRBV15
clone_size: NA

cdr3_aa: CASSPRGLAGGVHEQYF
cdr3_nt: TGTGCCAGCAGTCCCCGAGGGCTAGCGGGAGGGGTCCACGAGCAGTACTTC
d_call: TRBD2
j_call: TRBJ2-7
v_call: TRBV28
clone_size: many

cdr3_aa: CASSQDPWGTSYNEQFF
cdr3_nt: TGCGCCAGCAGCCAAGATCCTTGGGGGACGTCCTACAATGAGCAGTTCTTC
d_call: NA
j_call: TRBJ2-1
v_call: TRBV4-1
clone_size: many

cdr3_aa: CASSFYGPYEQYF
cdr3_nt: TGTGCCAGCAGCTTTTATGGACCCTACGAGCAGTACTTC
d_call: NA
j_call: TRBJ2-7
v_call: TRBV5-6
clone_size: few

cdr3_aa: CASRRDRSTDTQYF
cdr3_nt: TGTGCCAGCAGGCGGGACAGGAGCACAGATACGCAGTATTTT
d_call: TRBD1
j_call: TRBJ2-3
v_call: TRBV2
clone_size: many

cdr3_aa: CASSKWGQPQHF
cdr3_nt: TGTGCCAGTAGTAAGTGGGGTCAGCCCCAGCATTTT
d_call: NA
j_call: TRBJ1-5
v_call: TRBV19
clone_size: few

cdr3_aa: CGGLAGPTDTQYF
cdr3_nt: TGCGGTGGACTAGCGGGACCCACAGATACGCAGTATTTT
d_call: TRBD2
j_call: TRBJ2-3
v_call: TRBV20-1
clone_size: NA

cdr3_aa: CASSPQGATNEKLFF
cdr3_nt: TGTGCCAGTAGTCCGCAGGGGGCAACTAATGAAAAACTGTTTTTT
d_call: TRBD1
j_call: TRBJ1-4
v_call: TRBV19
clone_size: many

cdr3_aa: CASSRDRPYEQYF
cdr3_nt: TGTGCCAGCAGCCGGGACAGACCCTACGAGCAGTACTTC
d_call: TRBD1
j_call: TRBJ2-7
v_call: TRBV7-2
clone_size: medium-sized

cdr3_aa: CASSMGTGGVYTEAFF
cdr3_nt: TGCGCCAGCAGCATGGGGACAGGGGGCGTCTACACTGAAGCTTTCTTT
d_call: TRBD1
j_call: TRBJ1-1
v_call: TRBV5-1
clone_size: many

cdr3_aa: CASSFGTVTTGELFF
cdr3_nt: TGCGCCAGCAGCTTCGGGACAGTAACCACCGGGGAGCTGTTTTTT
d_call: TRBD1
j_call: TRBJ2-2
v_call: TRBV5-1
clone_size: medium-sized

cdr3_aa: CASSELGNQPQHF
cdr3_nt: TGTGCCAGCAGTGAACTCGGGAATCAGCCCCAGCATTTT
d_call: NA
j_call: TRBJ1-5
v_call: TRBV2
clone_size: few

cdr3_aa: CASSSGGGQKETQYF
cdr3_nt: TGCGCCAGCAGCTCCGGTGGGGGACAGAAAGAGACCCAGTACTTC
d_call: TRBD1
j_call: TRBJ2-5
v_call: TRBV5-1
clone_size: many

cdr3_aa: CATAGTSGGTDTQYF
cdr3_nt: TGTGCCACCGCAGGGACATCGGGGGGCACAGATACGCAGTATTTT
d_call: NA
j_call: TRBJ2-3
v_call: TRBV24-1
clone_size: few

cdr3_aa: CASSLTIQGSVQYF
cdr3_nt: TGTGCCAGCAGCCTAACCATACAGGGGTCGGTGCAGTATTTT
d_call: TRBD1
j_call: TRBJ2-3
v_call: TRBV27
clone_size: NA

cdr3_aa: CSASPGHLTDTQYF
cdr3_nt: TGCAGTGCTTCTCCGGGACACCTCACAGATACGCAGTATTTT
d_call: NA
j_call: TRBJ2-3
v_call: TRBV20-1
clone_size: many

cdr3_aa: CASSEANYEQYF
cdr3_nt: TGTGCCAGCAGTGAAGCCAACTACGAGCAGTACTTC
d_call: NA
j_call: TRBJ2-7
v_call: TRBV6-1
clone_size: many

cdr3_aa: CASSLEVATAEQYF
cdr3_nt: TGTGCCAGCAGCTTAGAGGTAGCGACCGCCGAGCAGTACTTC
d_call: NA
j_call: TRBJ2-7
v_call: TRBV7-2
clone_size: once

cdr3_aa: CSAPNLRTGSRLSYEQYF
cdr3_nt: TGCAGTGCTCCGAACCTTAGGACAGGTTCCCGCCTCTCCTACGAGCAGTACTTC
d_call: TRBD1
j_call: TRBJ2-7
v_call: TRBV20-1
clone_size: many

cdr3_aa: CASSQPRGLRLF
cdr3_nt: TGCGCCAGCAGCCAACCGAGGGGACTCCGGCTCTTC
d_call: NA
j_call: TRBJ2-1
v_call: TRBV4-1
clone_size: NA

cdr3_aa: CSASAQDRGFTDTQYF
cdr3_nt: TGCAGTGCTTCGGCGCAGGACAGGGGTTTCACAGATACGCAGTATTTT
d_call: TRBD1
j_call: TRBJ2-3
v_call: TRBV20-1
clone_size: many